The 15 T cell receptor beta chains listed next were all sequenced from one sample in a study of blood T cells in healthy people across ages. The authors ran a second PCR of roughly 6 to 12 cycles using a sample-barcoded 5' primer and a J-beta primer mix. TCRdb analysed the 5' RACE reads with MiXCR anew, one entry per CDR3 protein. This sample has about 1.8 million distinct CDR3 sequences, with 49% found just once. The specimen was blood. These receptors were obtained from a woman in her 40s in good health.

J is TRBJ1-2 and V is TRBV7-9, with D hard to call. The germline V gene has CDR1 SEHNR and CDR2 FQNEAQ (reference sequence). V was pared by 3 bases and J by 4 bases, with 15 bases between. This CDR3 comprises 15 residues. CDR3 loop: CASSLGERISYGYTF. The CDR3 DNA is TGTGCCAGCAGCTTGGGTGAAAGGATTAGCTATGGCTACACCTTC.

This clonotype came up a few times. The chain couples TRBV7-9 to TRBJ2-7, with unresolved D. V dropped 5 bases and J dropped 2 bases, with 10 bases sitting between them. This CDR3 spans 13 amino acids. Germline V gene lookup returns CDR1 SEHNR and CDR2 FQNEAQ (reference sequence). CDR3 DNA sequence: TGTGCCAGCAGCGACGATTACCCCTACGAGCAGTACTTC. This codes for CASSDDYPYEQYF.

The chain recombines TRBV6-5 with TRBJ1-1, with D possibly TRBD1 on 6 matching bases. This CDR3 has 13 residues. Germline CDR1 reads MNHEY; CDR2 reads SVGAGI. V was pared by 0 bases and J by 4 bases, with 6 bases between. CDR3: CASSYSRGTEAFF. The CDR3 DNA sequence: TGTGCCAGCAGTTACTCCAGGGGCACTGAAGCTTTCTTT.

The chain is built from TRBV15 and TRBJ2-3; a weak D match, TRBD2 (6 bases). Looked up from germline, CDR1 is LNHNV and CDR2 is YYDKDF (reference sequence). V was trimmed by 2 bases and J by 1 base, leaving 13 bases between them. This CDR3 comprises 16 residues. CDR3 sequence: CATSRYSAGRTDTQYF. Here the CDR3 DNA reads TGTGCCACCAGCAGATACTCAGCGGGTCGCACAGATACGCAGTATTTT.

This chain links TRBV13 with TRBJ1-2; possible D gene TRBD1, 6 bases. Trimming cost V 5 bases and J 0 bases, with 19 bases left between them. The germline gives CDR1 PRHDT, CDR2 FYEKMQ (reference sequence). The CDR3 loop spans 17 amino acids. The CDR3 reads CASSAGVGDIANYGYTF. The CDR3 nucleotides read TGTGCCAGCAGCGCAGGTGTCGGGGACATAGCTAACTATGGCTACACCTTC.

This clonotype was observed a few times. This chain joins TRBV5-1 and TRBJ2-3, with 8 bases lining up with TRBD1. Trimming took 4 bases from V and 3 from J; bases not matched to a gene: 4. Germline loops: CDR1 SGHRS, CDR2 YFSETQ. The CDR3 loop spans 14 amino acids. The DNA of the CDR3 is TGCGCCAGCAGCAGGGGACAGGAAACAGATACGCAGTATTTT. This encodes CASSRGQETDTQYF. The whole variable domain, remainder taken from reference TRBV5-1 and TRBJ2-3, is KAGVTQTPRYLIKTRGQQVTLSCSPISGHRSVSWYQQTPGQGLQFLFEYFSETQRNKGNFPGRFSGRQFSNSRSEMNVSTLELGDSALYLCASSRGQETDTQYFGPGTRLTVL.

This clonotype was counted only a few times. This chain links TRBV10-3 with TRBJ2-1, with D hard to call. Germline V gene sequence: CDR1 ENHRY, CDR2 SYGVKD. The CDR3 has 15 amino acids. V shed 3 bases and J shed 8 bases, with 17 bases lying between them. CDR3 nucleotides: TGTGCCATCAGTGACACCGGGCTTGGGCGGCATGAGCAGTTCTTC. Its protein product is CAISDTGLGRHEQFF.

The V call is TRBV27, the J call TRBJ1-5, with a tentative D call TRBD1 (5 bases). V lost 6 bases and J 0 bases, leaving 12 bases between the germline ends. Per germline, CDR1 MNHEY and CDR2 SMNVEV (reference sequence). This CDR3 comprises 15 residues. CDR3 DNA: TGTGCCAGCAGCCCGGACAATCATAGCAATCAGCCCCAGCATTTT. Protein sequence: CASSPDNHSNQPQHF.

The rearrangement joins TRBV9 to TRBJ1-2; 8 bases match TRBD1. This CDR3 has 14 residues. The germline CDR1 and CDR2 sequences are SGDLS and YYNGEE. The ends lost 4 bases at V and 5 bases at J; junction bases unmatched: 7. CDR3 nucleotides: TGTGCCAGCAGCCCCGGGACAGGCGAATATGGCTACACCTTC. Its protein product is CASSPGTGEYGYTF.

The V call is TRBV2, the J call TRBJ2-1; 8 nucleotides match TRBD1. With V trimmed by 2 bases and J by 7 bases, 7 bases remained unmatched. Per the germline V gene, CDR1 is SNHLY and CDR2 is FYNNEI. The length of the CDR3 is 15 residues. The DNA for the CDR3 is TGTGCCAGCAGTGAAAGGACAGGGATTATGAATGAGCAGTTCTTC. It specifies CASSERTGIMNEQFF.

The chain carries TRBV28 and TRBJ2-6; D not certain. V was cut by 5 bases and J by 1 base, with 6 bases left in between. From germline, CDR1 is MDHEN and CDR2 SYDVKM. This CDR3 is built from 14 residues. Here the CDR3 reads CASSRTSGANVLTF. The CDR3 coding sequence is TGTGCCAGCAGTCGGACGTCTGGGGCCAACGTCCTGACTTTC.

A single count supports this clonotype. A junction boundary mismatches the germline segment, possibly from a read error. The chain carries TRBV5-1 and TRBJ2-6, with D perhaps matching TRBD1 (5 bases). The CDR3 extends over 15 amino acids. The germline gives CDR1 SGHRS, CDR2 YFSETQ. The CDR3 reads CASSLEGSGADVLTF. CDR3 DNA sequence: TGCGCCAGCAGCTTGGAAGGGTCTGGGGCCGACGTCCTGACTTTC.

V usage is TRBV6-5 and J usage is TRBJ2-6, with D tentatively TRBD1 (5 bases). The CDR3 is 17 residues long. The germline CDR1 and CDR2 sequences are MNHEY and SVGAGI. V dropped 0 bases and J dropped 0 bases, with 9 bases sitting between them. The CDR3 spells CASSYSRQFSGANVLTF. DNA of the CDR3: TGTGCCAGCAGTTACTCACGACAGTTCTCTGGGGCCAACGTCCTGACTTTC.

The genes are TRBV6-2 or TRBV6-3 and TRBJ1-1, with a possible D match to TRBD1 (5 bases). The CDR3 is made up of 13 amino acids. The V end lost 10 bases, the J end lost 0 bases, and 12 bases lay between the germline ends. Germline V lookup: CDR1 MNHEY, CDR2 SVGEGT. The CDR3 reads CATRTTMNTEAFF. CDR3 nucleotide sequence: TGTGCCACCCGGACAACGATGAACACTGAAGCTTTCTTT.

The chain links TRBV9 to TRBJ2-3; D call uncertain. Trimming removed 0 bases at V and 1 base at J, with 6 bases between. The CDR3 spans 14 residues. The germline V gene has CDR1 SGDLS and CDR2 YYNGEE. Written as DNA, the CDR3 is TGTGCCAGCAGCGTAGTCATAGGCACAGATACGCAGTATTTT. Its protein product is CASSVVIGTDTQYF.